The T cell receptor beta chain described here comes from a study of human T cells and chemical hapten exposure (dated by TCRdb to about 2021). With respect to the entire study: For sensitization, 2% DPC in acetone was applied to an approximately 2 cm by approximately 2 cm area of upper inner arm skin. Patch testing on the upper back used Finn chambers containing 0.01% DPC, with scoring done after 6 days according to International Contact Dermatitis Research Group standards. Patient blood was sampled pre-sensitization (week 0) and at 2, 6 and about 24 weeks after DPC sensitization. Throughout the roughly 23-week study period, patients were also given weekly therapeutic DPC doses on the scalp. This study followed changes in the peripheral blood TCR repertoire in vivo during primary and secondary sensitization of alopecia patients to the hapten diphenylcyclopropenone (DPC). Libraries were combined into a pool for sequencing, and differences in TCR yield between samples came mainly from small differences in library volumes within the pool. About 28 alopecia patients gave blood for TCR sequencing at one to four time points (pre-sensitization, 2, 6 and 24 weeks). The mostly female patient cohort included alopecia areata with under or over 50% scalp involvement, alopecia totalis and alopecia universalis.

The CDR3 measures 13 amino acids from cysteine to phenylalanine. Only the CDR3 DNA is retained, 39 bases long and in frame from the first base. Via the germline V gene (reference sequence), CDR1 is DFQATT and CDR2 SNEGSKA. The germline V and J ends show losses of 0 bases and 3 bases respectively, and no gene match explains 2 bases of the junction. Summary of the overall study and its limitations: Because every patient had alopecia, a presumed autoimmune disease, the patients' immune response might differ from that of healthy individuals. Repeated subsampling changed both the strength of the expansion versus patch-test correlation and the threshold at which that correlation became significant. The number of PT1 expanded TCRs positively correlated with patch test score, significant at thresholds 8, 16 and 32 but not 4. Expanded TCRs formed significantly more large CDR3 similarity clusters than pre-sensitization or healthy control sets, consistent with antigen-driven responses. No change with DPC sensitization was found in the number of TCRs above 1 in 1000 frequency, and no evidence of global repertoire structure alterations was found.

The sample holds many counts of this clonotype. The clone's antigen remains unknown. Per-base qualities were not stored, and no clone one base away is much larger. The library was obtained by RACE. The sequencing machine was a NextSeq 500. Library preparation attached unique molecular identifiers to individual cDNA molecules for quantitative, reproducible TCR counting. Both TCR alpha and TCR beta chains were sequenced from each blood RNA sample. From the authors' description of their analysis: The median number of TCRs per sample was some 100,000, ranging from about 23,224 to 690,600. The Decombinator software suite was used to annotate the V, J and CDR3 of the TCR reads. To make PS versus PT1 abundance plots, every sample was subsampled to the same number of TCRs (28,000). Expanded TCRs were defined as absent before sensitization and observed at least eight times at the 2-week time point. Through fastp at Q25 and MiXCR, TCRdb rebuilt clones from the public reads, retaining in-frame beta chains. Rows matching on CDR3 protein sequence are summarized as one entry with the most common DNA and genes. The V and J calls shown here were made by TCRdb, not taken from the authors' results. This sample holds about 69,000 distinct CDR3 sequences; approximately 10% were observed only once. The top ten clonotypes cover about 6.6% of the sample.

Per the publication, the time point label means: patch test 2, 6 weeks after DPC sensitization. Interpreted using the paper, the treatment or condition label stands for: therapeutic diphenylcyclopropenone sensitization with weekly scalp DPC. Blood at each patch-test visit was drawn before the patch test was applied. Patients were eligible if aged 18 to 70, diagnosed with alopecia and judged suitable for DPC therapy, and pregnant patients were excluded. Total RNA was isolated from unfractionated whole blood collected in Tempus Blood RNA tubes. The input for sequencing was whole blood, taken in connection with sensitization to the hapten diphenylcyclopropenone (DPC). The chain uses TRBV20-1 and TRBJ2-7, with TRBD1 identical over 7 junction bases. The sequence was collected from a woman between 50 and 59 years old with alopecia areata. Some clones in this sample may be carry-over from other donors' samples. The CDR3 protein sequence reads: CSARDGTDYEQYF. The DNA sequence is TGCAGTGCTAGAGACGGGACAGACTACGAGCAGTACTTC.